This note documents a single T cell receptor (beta chain) sequence. Its antigen remains unknown. Method: immunoSEQ multiplex PCR; TCRdb's copy keeps in-frame clones and lacks some. The table lists approximately 39,000 clones, around 94% of them singletons. Germline V lookup: CDR1 GTSNPN, CDR2 SVGIG (reference sequence). The CDR3 is made up of 15 amino acids. Trimming took 3 bases from V and 1 from J, leaving 13 bases between them. The data stem from a study of graft-versus-host responses after intestinal transplantation. Study details: Induction using anti-thymocyte globulin, followed by tacrolimus and steroids for approximately three years, was given to all recipients. Overall study findings and caveats: Some GvH clones were seen earlier in gut or blood, suggesting intestinal origin. Individuals carrying graft-donor T cell macrochimerism showed high graft-versus-host to host-versus-graft clonal ratios in allografts.

The chain joins TRBV30 to TRBJ1-5; D possibly corresponds to TRBD1 (5 bases). Sequencing was performed on unstimulated CD4+ T cells sorted from spleen or lymph node cells, taken before transplant. The source is a human donor who was the organ donor for an intestinal transplant. CDR3 region: CAWRRGDGSNQPQHF. The CDR3 bases are TGTGCCTGGAGAAGAGGGGATGGCAGCAATCAGCCCCAGCATTTT.